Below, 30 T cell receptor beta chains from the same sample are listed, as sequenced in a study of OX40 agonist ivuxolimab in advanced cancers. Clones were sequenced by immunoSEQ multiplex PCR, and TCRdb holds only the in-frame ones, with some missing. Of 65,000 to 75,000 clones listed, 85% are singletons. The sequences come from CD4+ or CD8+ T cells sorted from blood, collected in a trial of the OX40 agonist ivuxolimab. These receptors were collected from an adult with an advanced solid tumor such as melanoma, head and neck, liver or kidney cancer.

DNA of the CDR3: TGTGCCAGCAGCCCGCGAGCGGGCGGTCATTCACCCCTCCACTTT. This encodes CASSPRAGGHSPLHF. V gene TRBV5-6 combines with J gene TRBJ1-6; D gene ambiguous. V gave up 4 bases and J gave up 8 bases, with 16 bases separating them. Looked up from germline, CDR1 is SGHDT and CDR2 is YYEEEE. The CDR3 loop spans 15 amino acids.

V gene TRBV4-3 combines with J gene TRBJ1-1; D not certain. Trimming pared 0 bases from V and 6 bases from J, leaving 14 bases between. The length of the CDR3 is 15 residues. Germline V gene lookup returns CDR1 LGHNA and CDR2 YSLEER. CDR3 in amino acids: CASSQDLASRPEAFF. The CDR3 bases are TGCGCCAGCAGCCAAGATTTGGCTTCCAGACCTGAAGCTTTCTTT.

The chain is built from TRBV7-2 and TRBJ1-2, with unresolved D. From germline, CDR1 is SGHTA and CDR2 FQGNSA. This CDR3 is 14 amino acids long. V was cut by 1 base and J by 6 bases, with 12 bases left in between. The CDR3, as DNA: TGTGCCAGCAGCTTAGACAGTCGGGGAGATGGCTACACCTTC. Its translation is CASSLDSRGDGYTF.

The CDR3 loop is CASSLDSPGNTIYF. The CDR3 DNA reads TGTGCCAGCAGCCTGGACAGCCCTGGAAACACCATATATTTT. V and J are TRBV5-5 and TRBJ1-3; D is perhaps TRBD1 (6 bases). CDR1 is SGHKS, CDR2 YYEKEE, per germline (reference sequence). With 4 bases removed from V and 2 bases from J, the gap between germline ends came to 10 bases. The CDR3 has 14 amino acids.

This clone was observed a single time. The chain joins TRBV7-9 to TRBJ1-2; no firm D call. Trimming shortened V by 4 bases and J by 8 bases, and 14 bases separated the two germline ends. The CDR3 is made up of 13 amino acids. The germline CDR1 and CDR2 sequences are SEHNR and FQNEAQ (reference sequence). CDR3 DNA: TGTGCCAGCAGCTCTTCCGGCAGTGGCGGCTACACCTTC. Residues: CASSSSGSGGYTF. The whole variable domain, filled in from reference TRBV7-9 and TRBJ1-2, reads DTGVSQNPRHKITKRGQNVTFRCDPISEHNRLYWYRQTLGQGPEFLTYFQNEAQLEKSRLLSDRFSAERPKGSFSTLEIQRTEQGDSAMYLCASSSSGSGGYTFGSGTRLTVV.

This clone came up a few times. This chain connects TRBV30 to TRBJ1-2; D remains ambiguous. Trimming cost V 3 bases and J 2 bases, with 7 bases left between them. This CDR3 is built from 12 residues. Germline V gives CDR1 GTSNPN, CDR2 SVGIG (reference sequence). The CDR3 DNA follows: TGTGCCTGGAGCCCTGGCAACTATGGCTACACCTTC. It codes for CAWSPGNYGYTF.

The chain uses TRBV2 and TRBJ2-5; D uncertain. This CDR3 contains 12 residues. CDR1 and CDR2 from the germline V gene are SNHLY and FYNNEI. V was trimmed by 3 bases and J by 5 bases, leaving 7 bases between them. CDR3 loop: CASSEGWETQYF. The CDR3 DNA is TGTGCCAGCAGTGAGGGGTGGGAGACCCAGTACTTC.

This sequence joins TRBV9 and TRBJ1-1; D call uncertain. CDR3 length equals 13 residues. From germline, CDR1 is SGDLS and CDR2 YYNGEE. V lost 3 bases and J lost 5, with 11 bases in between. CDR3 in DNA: TGTGCCAGCAGCGGAGCCCTCGGTACTGAAGCTTTCTTT. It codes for CASSGALGTEAFF.

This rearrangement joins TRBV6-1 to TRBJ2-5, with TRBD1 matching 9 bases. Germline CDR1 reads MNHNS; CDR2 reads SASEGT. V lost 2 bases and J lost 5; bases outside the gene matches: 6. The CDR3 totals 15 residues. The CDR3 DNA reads TGTGCCAGCAGTGAAACCACAGGGGGCAGGGAGACCCAGTACTTC. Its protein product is CASSETTGGRETQYF.

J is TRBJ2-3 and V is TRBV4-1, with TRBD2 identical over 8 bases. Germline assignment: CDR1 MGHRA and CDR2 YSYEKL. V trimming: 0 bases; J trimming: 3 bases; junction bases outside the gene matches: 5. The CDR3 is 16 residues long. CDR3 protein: CASSQDRGGRTDTQYF. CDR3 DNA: TGCGCCAGCAGCCAAGATCGGGGCGGGAGGACAGATACGCAGTATTTT.

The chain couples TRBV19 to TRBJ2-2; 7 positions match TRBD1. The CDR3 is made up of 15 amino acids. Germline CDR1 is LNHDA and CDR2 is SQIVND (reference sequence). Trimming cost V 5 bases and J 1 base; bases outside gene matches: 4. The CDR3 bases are TGTGCCAGTAGTCCCGGGACAGTGAACACCGGGGAGCTGTTTTTT. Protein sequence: CASSPGTVNTGELFF.

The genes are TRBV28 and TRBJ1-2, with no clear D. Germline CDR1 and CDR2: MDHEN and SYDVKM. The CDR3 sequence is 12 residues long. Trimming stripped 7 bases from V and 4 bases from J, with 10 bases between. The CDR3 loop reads CASTVGRYGYTF. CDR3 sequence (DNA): TGTGCCAGCACCGTCGGGCGCTATGGCTACACCTTC.

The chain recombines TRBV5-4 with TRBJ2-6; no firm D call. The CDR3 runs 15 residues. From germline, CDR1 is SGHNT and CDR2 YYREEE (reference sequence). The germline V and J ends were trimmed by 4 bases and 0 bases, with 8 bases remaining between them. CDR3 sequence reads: CASSAGDSGANVLTF. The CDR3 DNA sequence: TGTGCCAGCAGCGCAGGTGACTCTGGGGCCAACGTCCTGACTTTC. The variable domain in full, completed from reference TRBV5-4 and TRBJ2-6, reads ETGVTQSPTHLIKTRGQQVTLRCSSQSGHNTVSWYQQALGQGPQFIFQYYREEENGRGNFPPRFSGLQFPNYSSELNVNALELDDSALYLCASSAGDSGANVLTFGAGSRLTVL.

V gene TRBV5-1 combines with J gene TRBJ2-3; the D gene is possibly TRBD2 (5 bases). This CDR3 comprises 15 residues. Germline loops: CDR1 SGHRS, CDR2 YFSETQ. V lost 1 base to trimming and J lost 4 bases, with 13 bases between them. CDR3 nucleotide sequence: TGCGCCAGCAGCTTGACTCTCCGAGGGTCAGATACGCAGTATTTT. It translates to CASSLTLRGSDTQYF.

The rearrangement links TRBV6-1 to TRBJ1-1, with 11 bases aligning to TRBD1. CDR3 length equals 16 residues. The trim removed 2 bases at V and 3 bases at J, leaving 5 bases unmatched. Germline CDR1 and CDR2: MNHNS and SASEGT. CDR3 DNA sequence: TGTGCCAGCAGTGAATTACGGGACAGGGGGGACACTGAAGCTTTCTTT. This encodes CASSELRDRGDTEAFF.

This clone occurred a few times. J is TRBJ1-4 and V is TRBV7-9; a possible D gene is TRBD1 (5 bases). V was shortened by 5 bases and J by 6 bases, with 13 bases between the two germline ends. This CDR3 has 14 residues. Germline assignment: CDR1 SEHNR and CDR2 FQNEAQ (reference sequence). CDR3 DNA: TGTGCCAGCAGCCACCGGCAGGGAGATGAAAAACTGTTTTTT. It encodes CASSHRQGDEKLFF. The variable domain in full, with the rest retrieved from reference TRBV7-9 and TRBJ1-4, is DTGVSQNPRHKITKRGQNVTFRCDPISEHNRLYWYRQTLGQGPEFLTYFQNEAQLEKSRLLSDRFSAERPKGSFSTLEIQRTEQGDSAMYLCASSHRQGDEKLFFGSGTQLSVL.

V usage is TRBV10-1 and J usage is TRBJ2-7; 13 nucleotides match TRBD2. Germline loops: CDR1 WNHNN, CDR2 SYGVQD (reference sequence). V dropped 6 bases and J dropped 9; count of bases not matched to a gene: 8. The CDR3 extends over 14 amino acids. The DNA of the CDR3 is TGCGCCAGCAGCCCTGGACTAGCGGGAGTGCGGCAGTACTTC. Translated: CASSPGLAGVRQYF.

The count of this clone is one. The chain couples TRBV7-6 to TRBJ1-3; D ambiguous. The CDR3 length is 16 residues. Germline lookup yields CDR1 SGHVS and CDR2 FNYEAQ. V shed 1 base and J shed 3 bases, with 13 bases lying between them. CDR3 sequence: CASSLEAAANGNTIYF. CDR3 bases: TGTGCCAGCAGCTTAGAAGCGGCAGCCAATGGAAACACCATATATTTT.

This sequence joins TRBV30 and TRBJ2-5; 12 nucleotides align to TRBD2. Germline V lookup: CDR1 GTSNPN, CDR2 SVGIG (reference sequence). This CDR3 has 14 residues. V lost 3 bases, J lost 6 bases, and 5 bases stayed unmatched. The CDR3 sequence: CAWRLAGGGKTQYF. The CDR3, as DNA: TGTGCCTGGAGACTAGCGGGAGGAGGCAAGACCCAGTACTTC.

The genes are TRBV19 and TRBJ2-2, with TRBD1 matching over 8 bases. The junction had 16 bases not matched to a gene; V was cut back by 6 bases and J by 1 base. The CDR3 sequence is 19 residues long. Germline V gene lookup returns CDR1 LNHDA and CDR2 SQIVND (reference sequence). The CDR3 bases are TGTGCCAGTAGCAAGCAGAGAGGTGGACAGGGCGGGAACACCGGGGAGCTGTTTTTT. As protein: CASSKQRGGQGGNTGELFF.

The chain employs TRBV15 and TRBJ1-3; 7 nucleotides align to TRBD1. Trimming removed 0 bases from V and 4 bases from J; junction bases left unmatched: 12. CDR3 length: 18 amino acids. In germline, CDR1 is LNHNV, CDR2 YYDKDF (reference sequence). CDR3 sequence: CATSRDTGQTTWGNTIYF. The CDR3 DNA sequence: TGTGCCACCAGCAGAGATACGGGACAGACAACTTGGGGAAACACCATATATTTT.

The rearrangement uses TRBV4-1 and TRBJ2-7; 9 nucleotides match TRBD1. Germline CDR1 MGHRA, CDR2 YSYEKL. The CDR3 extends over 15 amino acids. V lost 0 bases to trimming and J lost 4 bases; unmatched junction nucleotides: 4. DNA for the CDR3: TGCGCCAGCAGCCAAGATAGACAGGGGGTTTACGAGCAGTACTTC. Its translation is CASSQDRQGVYEQYF.

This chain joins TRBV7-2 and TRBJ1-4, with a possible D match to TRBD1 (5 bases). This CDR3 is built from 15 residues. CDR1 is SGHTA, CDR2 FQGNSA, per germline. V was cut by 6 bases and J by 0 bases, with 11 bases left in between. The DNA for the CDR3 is TGTGCCAGCAGTCTCGAGACAGCAACTAATGAAAAACTGTTTTTT. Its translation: CASSLETATNEKLFF.

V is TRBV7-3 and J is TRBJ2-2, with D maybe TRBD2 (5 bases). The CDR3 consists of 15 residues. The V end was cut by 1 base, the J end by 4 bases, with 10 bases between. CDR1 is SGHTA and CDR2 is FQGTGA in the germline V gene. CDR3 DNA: TGTGCCAGCAGCTTAAACGCTGGGAGCACCGGGGAGCTGTTTTTT. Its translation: CASSLNAGSTGELFF.

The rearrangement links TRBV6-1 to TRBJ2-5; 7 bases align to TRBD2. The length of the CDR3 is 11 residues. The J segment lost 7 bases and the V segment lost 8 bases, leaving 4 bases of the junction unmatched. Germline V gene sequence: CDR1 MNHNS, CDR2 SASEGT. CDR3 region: CASRGVGTQYF. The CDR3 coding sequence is TGTGCCAGCCGGGGGGTGGGGACCCAGTACTTC.

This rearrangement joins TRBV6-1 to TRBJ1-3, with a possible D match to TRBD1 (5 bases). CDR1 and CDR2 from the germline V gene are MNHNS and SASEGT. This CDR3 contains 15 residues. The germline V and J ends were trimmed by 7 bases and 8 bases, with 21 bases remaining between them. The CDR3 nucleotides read TGTGCCAGCACCAGGGCCGCGAACTGGCAGGACACCATATATTTT. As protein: CASTRAANWQDTIYF.

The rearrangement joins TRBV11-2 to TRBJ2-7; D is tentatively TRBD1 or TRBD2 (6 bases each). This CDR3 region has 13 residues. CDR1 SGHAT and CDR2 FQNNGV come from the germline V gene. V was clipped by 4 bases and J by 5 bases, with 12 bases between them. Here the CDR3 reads CASSSGARDEQYF. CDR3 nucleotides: TGTGCCAGCAGCTCGGGGGCCCGGGACGAGCAGTACTTC.

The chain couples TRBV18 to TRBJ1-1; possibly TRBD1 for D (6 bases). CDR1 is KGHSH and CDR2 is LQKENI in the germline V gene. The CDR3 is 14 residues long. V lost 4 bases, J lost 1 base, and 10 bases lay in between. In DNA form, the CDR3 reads TGTGCCAGCTCACTGGGACACCCGAACACTGAAGCTTTCTTT. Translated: CASSLGHPNTEAFF.

In DNA form, the CDR3 reads TGTGCCAGCAGTCCCCCCAGTTGGGAGGGGGGAAAACTGTTTTTT. This gives the protein CASSPPSWEGGKLFF. This sequence joins TRBV28 and TRBJ1-4, with a possible D match to TRBD1 (6 bases). Trimming stripped 5 bases from V and 10 bases from J, with 20 bases between. The CDR3 runs to 15 residues. Per germline, CDR1 MDHEN and CDR2 SYDVKM.

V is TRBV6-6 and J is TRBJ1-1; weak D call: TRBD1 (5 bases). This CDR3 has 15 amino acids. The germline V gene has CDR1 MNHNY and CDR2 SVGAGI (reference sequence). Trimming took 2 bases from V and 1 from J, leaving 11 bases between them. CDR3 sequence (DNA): TGTGCCAGCAGTTACCCGTTCGGACAGAACACTGAAGCTTTCTTT. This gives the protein CASSYPFGQNTEAFF.